This entry is about one T cell receptor (beta chain). The antigen remains unidentified. The data belong to a study of shared clonotypes between healthy human individuals. Points from the study as a whole: Naive subsets generally exceeded memory subsets in estimated richness.

Germline V gene sequence: CDR1 LGHNA, CDR2 YNFKEQ. The CDR3 has 12 amino acids. V was clipped by 0 bases and J by 5 bases, with 4 bases between them. Profiled with immunoSEQ multiplex PCR; TCRdb holds only in-frame clones, not every one. In the table there are 550,000 to 850,000 clones, less than 85% of which are singletons. This clonotype originated in a woman in her 30s in good health. The chain recombines TRBV4-2 with TRBJ2-5; D gene ambiguous. Material for sequencing was memory CD4+ T cells sorted from blood. The subset here: CD45RA-negative fraction. The CDR3 coding sequence is TGTGCCAGCAGCCAAGAAGGGGAGACCCAGTACTTC. Its translation: CASSQEGETQYF.